What follows are 16 T cell receptor beta chains derived from one specimen sequenced in a study of control samples from healthy donors and cancer patients. Clones were read by immunoSEQ multiplex PCR, and TCRdb kept only the in-frame ones, dropping some. The table has about 150,000 clones, approximately 94% seen once. Sequenced sample: blood. The receptor set was obtained from a man aged 35 to 55 in good health.

This rearrangement joins TRBV27 to TRBJ1-6; D might be TRBD1 (5 bases). The germline V and J ends were trimmed by 8 bases and 9 bases, with 17 bases remaining between them. The CDR3 covers 14 residues. Germline CDR1 and CDR2: MNHEY and SMNVEV (reference sequence). CDR3 nucleotides: TGTGCCAGCGGAAGGGGACTTATGGGTTCACCCCTCCACTTT. Its translation is CASGRGLMGSPLHF.

This chain links TRBV5-8 with TRBJ1-2, with 8 bases matching TRBD1. The junction had 4 bases not matched to a gene; V was cut back by 0 bases and J by 6 bases. The CDR3 length is 14 residues. Per the germline V gene, CDR1 is SGHTS and CDR2 is YDEGEE. The CDR3 loop reads CASSLVVRGHGYTF. The CDR3 bases are TGTGCCAGCAGCTTGGTGGTCAGGGGGCATGGCTACACCTTC.

The chain uses TRBV6-5 and TRBJ2-7; D is ambiguous. Trimming left V 6 bases short and J 6 bases short, with 15 bases between. This CDR3 is built from 13 residues. Germline loops: CDR1 MNHEY, CDR2 SVGAGI. The CDR3 sequence is CASSVPGPREQYF. The CDR3 DNA reads as TGTGCCAGCAGCGTCCCAGGCCCCCGCGAGCAGTACTTC.

This CDR3 is CASSFGGSSNQPQHF. CDR3 bases: TGCGCCAGCAGCTTCGGTGGGTCGAGCAATCAGCCCCAGCATTTT. The gene calls are TRBV5-1 and TRBJ1-5; D unclear. The germline gives CDR1 SGHRS, CDR2 YFSETQ. The ends were cut back, 2 bases at V and 1 base at J, with 10 bases in the middle. CDR3 length: 15 amino acids.

This clone was seen just once. This chain links TRBV7-2 with TRBJ1-6, with 7 bases that match TRBD1. After removal of 3 bases from V and 2 bases from J, the junction contained 7 bases not matched to a gene. This CDR3 has 17 amino acids. Per germline, CDR1 SGHTA and CDR2 FQGNSA. CDR3 protein: CASSFDRVGAYNSPLHF. For the CDR3, the DNA is TGTGCCAGCAGCTTTGACAGGGTGGGGGCCTATAATTCACCCCTCCACTTT.

V and J are TRBV4-1 and TRBJ2-7; no firm D call. V was cut by 1 base and J by 1 base, with 5 bases left in between. Germline loops: CDR1 MGHRA, CDR2 YSYEKL. The CDR3 extends over 13 amino acids. In DNA, the CDR3 is TGCGCCAGCAGCCAAGGGGCTTCCTACGAGCAGTACTTC. Amino acid sequence: CASSQGASYEQYF.

The chain is built from TRBV5-8 and TRBJ1-1; 8 nucleotides agree with TRBD1. This CDR3 has 14 residues. Germline V CDR1 and CDR2: SGHTS, YDEGEE. V shed 5 bases, J shed 5 bases, and the junction held 8 bases outside the gene matches. The CDR3 region is CASSFGQGMTEAFF. The CDR3 region has the DNA TGTGCCAGCAGTTTTGGACAGGGAATGACTGAAGCTTTCTTT.

The chain combines TRBV27 with TRBJ1-1; 8 bases fit TRBD1. Germline CDR1 and CDR2: MNHEY and SMNVEV (reference sequence). This CDR3 has 14 amino acids. Losses at the gene ends were 5 bases for V and 1 base for J; bases not matched to a gene: 3. The CDR3 protein is CASSVGQGNTEAFF. The CDR3, as DNA: TGTGCCAGCAGTGTCGGACAGGGGAACACTGAAGCTTTCTTT.

The chain employs TRBV19 and TRBJ2-1; 7 bases line up with TRBD2. Germline CDR1 is LNHDA and CDR2 is SQIVND (reference sequence). The length of the CDR3 is 16 residues. The V gene end was trimmed by 5 bases and the J gene end by 2 bases; junction bases not matched to a gene: 9. The CDR3 is CASSPRRGVAYNEQFF. CDR3 bases: TGTGCCAGTAGTCCCCGTCGGGGGGTAGCCTACAATGAGCAGTTCTTC. The full variable domain, with the rest looked up from reference TRBV19 and TRBJ2-1, is DGGITQSPKYLFRKEGQNVTLSCEQNLNHDAMYWYRQDPGQGLRLIYYSQIVNDFQKGDIAEGYSVSREKKESFPLTVTSAQKNPTAFYLCASSPRRGVAYNEQFFGPGTRLTVL.

The J gene is TRBJ1-1, the V gene TRBV9, with D uncertain. CDR1 and CDR2 from the germline V gene are SGDLS and YYNGEE. V shed 0 bases and J shed 1 base, with 10 bases lying between them. CDR3 length: 15 residues. The CDR3 protein is CASSVVDTENTEAFF. CDR3 nucleotides: TGTGCCAGCAGCGTAGTAGACACCGAGAACACTGAAGCTTTCTTT. Together with reference TRBV9 and TRBJ1-1, the CDR3 gives the full variable domain: DSGVTQTPKHLITATGQRVTLRCSPRSGDLSVYWYQQSLDQGLQFLIQYYNGEERAKGNILERFSAQQFPDLHSELNLSSLELGDSALYFCASSVVDTENTEAFFGQGTRLTVV.

The gene calls are TRBV5-1 and TRBJ2-7, with 11 positions matching TRBD2. The V segment lost 3 bases and the J segment 2 bases; nucleotides outside the gene matches: 7. This CDR3 contains 16 residues. Germline CDR1 is SGHRS and CDR2 is YFSETQ. The CDR3 sequence: CASSYGSGGAPYEQYF. CDR3 in DNA: TGCGCCAGCAGCTACGGTAGCGGGGGGGCACCCTACGAGCAGTACTTC.

The V gene is TRBV5-4, the J gene TRBJ1-2; 8 nucleotides line up with TRBD1. This CDR3 contains 15 residues. In germline, CDR1 is SGHNT, CDR2 YYREEE (reference sequence). The V and J ends lost 1 base and 8 bases, in that order; junction bases with no gene match: 10. This chain's CDR3 is CASSLPRQGFTGYTF. CDR3 in DNA: TGTGCCAGCAGCTTGCCCCGACAGGGGTTTACCGGCTACACCTTC.

The gene calls are TRBV27 and TRBJ1-2; TRBD1 is a possible D gene (6 bases). This CDR3 contains 16 residues. Per the germline V gene, CDR1 is MNHEY and CDR2 is SMNVEV (reference sequence). V was pared by 5 bases and J by 6 bases, with 22 bases between. The CDR3 coding sequence is TGTGCCAGCAGTAAAGCGGGACAAAACCGACGGAATGGCTACACCTTC. It yields the protein CASSKAGQNRRNGYTF.

This sequence joins TRBV7-2 and TRBJ1-2; 7 bases fit TRBD1. There are 12 residues in the CDR3. Germline V gives CDR1 SGHTA, CDR2 FQGNSA. Trimming removed 5 bases from V and 8 bases from J; junction bases left unmatched: 5. CDR3 DNA: TGTGCCAGCAGCCGACAGGGAAGAGGCTACACCTTC. It yields the protein CASSRQGRGYTF.

This chain links TRBV28 with TRBJ1-1, with D possibly TRBD1 on 6 matching bases. From germline, CDR1 is MDHEN and CDR2 SYDVKM. V gave up 1 base and J gave up 4 bases, with 13 bases separating them. The CDR3 spans 15 residues. CDR3 protein: CASSLSGIGGTEAFF. The CDR3 DNA sequence: TGTGCCAGCAGTTTATCTGGCATAGGGGGCACTGAAGCTTTCTTT.

CDR3 in amino acids: CASRERQGGREKLFF. The CDR3 DNA sequence: TGTGCCAGCAGGGAAAGACAGGGAGGTCGGGAAAAACTGTTTTTT. The rearrangement uses TRBV2 and TRBJ1-4, with TRBD1 matching over 7 bases. Germline assignment: CDR1 SNHLY and CDR2 FYNNEI. Unmatched junction bases numbered 12, after V lost 6 bases and J lost 8 bases. The CDR3 is 15 residues long.